In this sample, the clone carrying this T cell receptor beta chain turned up a few times. Its cognate antigen is unknown. Germline CDR1 reads SGDLS; CDR2 reads YYNGEE. The CDR3 runs to 17 residues. Trimming removed 0 bases at V and 0 bases at J, with 13 bases between. Sorted subsets were CFSE-labeled and cultured around five days with allogeneic dendritic cells. The sample comes from a study of regulatory dendritic cells for organ transplantation. Libraries were prepared by immunoSEQ multiplex PCR; TCRdb keeps only in-frame clonotypes and omits some of them. Here the sample spans approximately 18,000 clones, around 80% being singletons.

Sequenced sample: memory CD4+ T cells from blood cultured with regulatory dendritic cells. Subset described: CD45RO+ memory T cells. J is TRBJ2-1 and V is TRBV9; a weak D match, TRBD2 (5 bases). The TCR sequence derives from a human donor in good health. Here the CDR3 reads CASSVGLTGSSYNEQFF. The CDR3 coding sequence is TGTGCCAGCAGCGTAGGATTGACGGGGAGCTCCTACAATGAGCAGTTCTTC.